This T cell receptor beta chain was sequenced in a study of blood T cell repertoires in COVID-19. Some clones are missing from TCRdb's copy, which holds only in-frame ones; the method was immunoSEQ multiplex PCR. The sample carries about 93,000 clones, roughly 90% recorded once. Material for sequencing was peripheral blood. This sequence was found in a human donor with active COVID-19. The donor label of this sample is uncertain.

The DNA of the CDR3 is TGTGCCAGCAGTAGGGGAGGGAACTCCGAAAAACTGTTTTTT. It yields the protein CASSRGGNSEKLFF. This sequence joins TRBV6-2 or TRBV6-3 and TRBJ1-4, with D possibly matching TRBD1 (5 bases). Per germline, CDR1 MNHEY and CDR2 SVGEGT. V was trimmed by 5 bases and J by 8 bases, leaving 15 bases between them. This CDR3 spans 14 amino acids.